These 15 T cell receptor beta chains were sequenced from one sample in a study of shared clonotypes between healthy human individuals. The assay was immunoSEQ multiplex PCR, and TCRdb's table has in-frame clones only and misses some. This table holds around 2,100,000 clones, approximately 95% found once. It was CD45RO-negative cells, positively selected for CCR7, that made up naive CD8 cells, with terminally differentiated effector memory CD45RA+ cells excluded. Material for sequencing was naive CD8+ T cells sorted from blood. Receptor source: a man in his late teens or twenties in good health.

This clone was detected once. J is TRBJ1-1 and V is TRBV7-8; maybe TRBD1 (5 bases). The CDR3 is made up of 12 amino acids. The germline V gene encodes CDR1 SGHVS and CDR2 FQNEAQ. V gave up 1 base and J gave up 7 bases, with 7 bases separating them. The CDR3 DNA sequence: TGTGCCAGCAGCTTAGAAGGGGTTGAAGCTTTCTTT. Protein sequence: CASSLEGVEAFF.

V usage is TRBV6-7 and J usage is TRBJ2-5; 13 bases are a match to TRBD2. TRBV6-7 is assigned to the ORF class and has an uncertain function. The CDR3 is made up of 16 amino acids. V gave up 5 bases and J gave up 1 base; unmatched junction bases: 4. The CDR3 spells CASSRGTSGTQETQYF. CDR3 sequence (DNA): TGTGCCAGCAGTCGCGGGACTAGCGGGACCCAAGAGACCCAGTACTTC.

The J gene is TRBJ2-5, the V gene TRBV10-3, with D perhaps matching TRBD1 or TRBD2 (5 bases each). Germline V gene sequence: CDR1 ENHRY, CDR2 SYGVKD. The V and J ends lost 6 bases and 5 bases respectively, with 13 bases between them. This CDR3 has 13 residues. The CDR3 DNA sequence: TGTGCCATCAGACTAGGGGCGACGGAGACCCAGTACTTC. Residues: CAIRLGATETQYF.

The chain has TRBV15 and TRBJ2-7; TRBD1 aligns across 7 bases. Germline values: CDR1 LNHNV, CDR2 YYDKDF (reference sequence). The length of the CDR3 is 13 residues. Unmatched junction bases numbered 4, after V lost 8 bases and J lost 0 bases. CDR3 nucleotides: TGTGCCACCTCGGACAGGACCTCCTACGAGCAGTACTTC. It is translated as CATSDRTSYEQYF.

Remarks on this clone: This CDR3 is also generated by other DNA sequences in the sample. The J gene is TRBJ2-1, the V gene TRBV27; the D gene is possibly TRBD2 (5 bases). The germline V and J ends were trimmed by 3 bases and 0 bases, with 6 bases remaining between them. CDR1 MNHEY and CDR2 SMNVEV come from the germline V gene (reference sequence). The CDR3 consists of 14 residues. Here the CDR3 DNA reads TGTGCCAGCAGTTTTGGGAGCTCCTACAATGAGCAGTTCTTC. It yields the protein CASSFGSSYNEQFF.

In DNA form, the CDR3 reads TGTGCCAGCAGTCAGAGCCCCGGGCACAATGAGCAGTTCTTC. Protein product: CASSQSPGHNEQFF. The chain couples TRBV27 to TRBJ2-1, with no clear D. This CDR3 region has 14 residues. Germline V gene sequence: CDR1 MNHEY, CDR2 SMNVEV (reference sequence). Trimming took off 5 bases at V and 5 bases at J, with 13 bases between the two ends.

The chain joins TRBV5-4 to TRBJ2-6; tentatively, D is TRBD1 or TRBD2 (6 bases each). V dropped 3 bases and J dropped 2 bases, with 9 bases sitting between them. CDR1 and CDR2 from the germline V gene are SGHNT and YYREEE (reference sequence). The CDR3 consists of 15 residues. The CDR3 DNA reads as TGTGCCAGCAGCTCCGGGGGCACTGGGGCCAACGTCCTGACTTTC. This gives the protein CASSSGGTGANVLTF.

Here the CDR3 reads CASSLLAVGELFF. Here the CDR3 DNA reads TGTGCCAGCAGCTTACTAGCAGTCGGGGAGCTGTTTTTT. V is TRBV7-9 and J is TRBJ2-2; maybe TRBD2 (5 bases). The V gene's germline CDR1 is SEHNR and CDR2 FQNEAQ (reference sequence). The CDR3 totals 13 residues. V lost 2 bases to trimming and J lost 7 bases, with 8 bases between them.

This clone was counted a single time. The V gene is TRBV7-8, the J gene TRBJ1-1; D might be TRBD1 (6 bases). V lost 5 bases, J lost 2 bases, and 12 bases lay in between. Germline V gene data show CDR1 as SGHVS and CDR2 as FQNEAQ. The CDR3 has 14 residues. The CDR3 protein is CASSMGTPNTEAFF. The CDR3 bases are TGTGCCAGCAGCATGGGGACACCCAACACTGAAGCTTTCTTT.

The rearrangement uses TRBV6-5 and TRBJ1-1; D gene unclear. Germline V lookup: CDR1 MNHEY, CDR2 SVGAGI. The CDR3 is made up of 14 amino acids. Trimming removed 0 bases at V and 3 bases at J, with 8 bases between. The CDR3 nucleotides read TGTGCCAGCAGTTACTCAAGCGAGGACACTGAAGCTTTCTTT. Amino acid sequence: CASSYSSEDTEAFF.

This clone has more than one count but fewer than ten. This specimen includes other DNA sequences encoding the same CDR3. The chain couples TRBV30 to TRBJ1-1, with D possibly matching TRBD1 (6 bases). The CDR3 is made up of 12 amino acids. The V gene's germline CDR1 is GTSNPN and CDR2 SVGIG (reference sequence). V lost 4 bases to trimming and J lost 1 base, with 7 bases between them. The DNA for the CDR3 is TGTGCCTGGACACAGGGGAACACTGAAGCTTTCTTT. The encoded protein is CAWTQGNTEAFF.

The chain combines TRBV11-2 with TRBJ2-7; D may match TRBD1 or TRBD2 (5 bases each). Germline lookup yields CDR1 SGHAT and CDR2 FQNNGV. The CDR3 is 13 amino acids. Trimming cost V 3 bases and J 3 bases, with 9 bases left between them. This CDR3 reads CASSLGESYEQYF. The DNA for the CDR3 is TGTGCCAGCAGCTTGGGGGAGAGCTACGAGCAGTACTTC.

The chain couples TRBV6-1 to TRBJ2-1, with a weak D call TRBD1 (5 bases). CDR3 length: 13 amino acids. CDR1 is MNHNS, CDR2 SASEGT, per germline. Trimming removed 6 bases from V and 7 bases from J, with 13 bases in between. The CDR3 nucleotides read TGTGCCAGCAGGGAAAGGGGTCGGAATGAGCAGTTCTTC. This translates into CASRERGRNEQFF.

In DNA, the CDR3 is TGCAGCGTTGAGGGTTTAGCGGGGGGCCCATCAGATACGCAGTATTTT. Its protein is CSVEGLAGGPSDTQYF. The chain joins TRBV29-1 to TRBJ2-3; 10 nucleotides line up with TRBD2. V was pared by 3 bases and J by 4 bases, with 10 bases of the junction left unmatched. Per the germline V gene, CDR1 is SQVTM and CDR2 is ANQGSEA. CDR3 size: 16 residues.

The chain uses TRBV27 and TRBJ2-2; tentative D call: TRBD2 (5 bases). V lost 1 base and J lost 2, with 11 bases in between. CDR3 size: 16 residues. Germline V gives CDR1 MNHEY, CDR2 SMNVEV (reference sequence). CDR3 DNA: TGTGCCAGCAGTTTATGGGGAGAAGACAACACCGGGGAGCTGTTTTTT. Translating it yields CASSLWGEDNTGELFF.